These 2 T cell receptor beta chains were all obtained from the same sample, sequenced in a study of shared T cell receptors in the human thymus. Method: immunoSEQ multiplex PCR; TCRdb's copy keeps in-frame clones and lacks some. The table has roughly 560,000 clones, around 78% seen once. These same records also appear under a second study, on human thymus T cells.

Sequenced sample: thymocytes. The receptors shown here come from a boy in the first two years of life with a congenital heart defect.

CDR3 bases: TGCGCCCGACGTAGCGGGAGGGAAGAGGCAGATACGCAGTATTTT. Its translation: CARRSGREEADTQYF. The chain couples TRBV23-1 to TRBJ2-3; 11 nucleotides align to TRBD2. TRBV23-1 is identified as an open reading frame with a role that is uncertain. The CDR3 length is 15 residues. V was clipped by 11 bases and J by 4 bases; unmatched bases: 11.

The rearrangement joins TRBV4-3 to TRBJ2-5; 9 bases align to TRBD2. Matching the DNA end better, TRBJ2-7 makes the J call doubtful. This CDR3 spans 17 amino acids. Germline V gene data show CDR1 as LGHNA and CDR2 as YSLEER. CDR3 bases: TGCGCCAGCAGCCAAGAAGGACCGAGCGGGAGGAGATACGAGCAGTACTTC. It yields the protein CASSQEGPSGRRYEQYF.